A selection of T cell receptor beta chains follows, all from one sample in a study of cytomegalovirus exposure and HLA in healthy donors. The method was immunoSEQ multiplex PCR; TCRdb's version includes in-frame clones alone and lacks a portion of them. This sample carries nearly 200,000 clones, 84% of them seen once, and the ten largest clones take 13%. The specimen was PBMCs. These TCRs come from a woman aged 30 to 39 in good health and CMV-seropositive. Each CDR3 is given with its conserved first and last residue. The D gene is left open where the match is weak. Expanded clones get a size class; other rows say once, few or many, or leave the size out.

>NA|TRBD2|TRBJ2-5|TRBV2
CASRMGLAEETQYF
TGTGCCAGCAGGATGGGACTAGCGGAAGAGACCCAGTACTTC
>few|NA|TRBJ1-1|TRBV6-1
CASNRGENTEAFF
TGTGCCAGCAATCGGGGGGAGAACACTGAAGCTTTCTTT
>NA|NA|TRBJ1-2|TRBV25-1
CASSESLGSTNYGYTF
TGTGCCAGCAGTGAAAGCTTGGGCAGTACTAACTATGGCTACACCTTC
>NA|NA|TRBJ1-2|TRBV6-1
CASSVRVPNRVRGYTF
TGTGCCAGCAGTGTAAGGGTCCCAAACAGGGTGCGCGGCTACACCTTC
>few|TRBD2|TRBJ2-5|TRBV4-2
CASSQTGGSGSPETQYF
TGTGCCAGCAGCCAAACTGGGGGTAGCGGGAGTCCTGAGACCCAGTACTTC
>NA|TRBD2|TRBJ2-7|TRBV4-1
CASSQDLFRTSGSSYEQYF
TGCGCCAGCAGCCAAGATTTATTCCGGACTAGCGGGAGCTCCTACGAGCAGTACTTC
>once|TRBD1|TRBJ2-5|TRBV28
CASSSRTGGSGETQYF
TGTGCCAGCAGTTCCCGGACAGGGGGCTCAGGGGAGACCCAGTACTTC
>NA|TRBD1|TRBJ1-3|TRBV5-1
CASSLATPTGVGNTIYF
TGCGCCAGCAGCTTGGCGACGCCGACAGGGGTTGGAAACACCATATATTTT
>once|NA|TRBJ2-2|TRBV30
CASPGAFANTGELFF
TGTGCCTCCCCTGGGGCATTCGCGAACACCGGGGAGCTGTTTTTT
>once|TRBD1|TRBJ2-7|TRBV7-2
CASSARQGVYEQYF
TGTGCCAGCAGCGCCCGACAGGGGGTATACGAGCAGTACTTC
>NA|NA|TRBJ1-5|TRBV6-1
CASSVDGGGSNQPQHF
TGTGCCAGCAGTGTTGACGGTGGGGGCAGCAATCAGCCCCAGCATTTT
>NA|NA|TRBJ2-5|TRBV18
CASSWYQETQYF
TGTGCCAGCTCGTGGTACCAGGAGACCCAGTACTTC
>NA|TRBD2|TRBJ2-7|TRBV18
CASSREAGVYEQYF
TGTGCCAGCTCACGGGAAGCGGGGGTCTACGAGCAGTACTTC
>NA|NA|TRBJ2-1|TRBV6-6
CASQPRVPHHEQFF
TGTGCCAGCCAACCGCGAGTTCCCCACCATGAGCAGTTCTTC
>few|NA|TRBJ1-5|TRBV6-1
CASSPVNQPQHF
TGTGCCAGCAGTCCCGTTAATCAGCCCCAGCATTTT
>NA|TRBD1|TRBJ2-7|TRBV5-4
CASSSTGKGTLTRQYF
TGTGCCAGCAGCTCGACAGGGAAGGGGACCCTAACCCGGCAGTACTTC
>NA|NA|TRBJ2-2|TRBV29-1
CSVSGAVGELFF
TGCAGCGTTTCAGGGGCGGTCGGGGAGCTGTTTTTT
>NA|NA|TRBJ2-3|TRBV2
CASSVGTRRTDTQYF
TGTGCCAGCAGTGTGGGGACACGGCGCACAGATACGCAGTATTTT
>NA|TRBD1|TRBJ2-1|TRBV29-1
CSVIDRGSYNEQFF
TGCAGCGTCATCGACAGGGGTTCCTACAATGAGCAGTTCTTC
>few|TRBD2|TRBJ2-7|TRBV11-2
CASSLDRGASGSYEQYF
TGTGCCAGCAGCTTAGATAGGGGGGCTAGCGGGAGCTACGAGCAGTACTTC
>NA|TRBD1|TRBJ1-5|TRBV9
CASSAGQGGTRNQPQHF
TGTGCCAGCAGCGCGGGACAGGGAGGCACCCGCAATCAGCCCCAGCATTTT
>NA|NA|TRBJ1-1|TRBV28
CASTSTVRAFF
TGTGCCAGCACTTCGACGGTGCGGGCTTTCTTT
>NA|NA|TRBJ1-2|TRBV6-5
CASSTESRDYGYTF
TGTGCCAGCAGTACCGAGTCCCGGGACTATGGCTACACCTTC
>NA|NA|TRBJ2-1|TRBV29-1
CSVGRGSSYNEQFF
TGCAGCGTTGGGAGGGGTAGCTCCTACAATGAGCAGTTCTTC
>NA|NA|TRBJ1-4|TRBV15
CATSRAGGSEKLFF
TGTGCCACCAGCAGAGCGGGAGGCTCTGAAAAACTGTTTTTT
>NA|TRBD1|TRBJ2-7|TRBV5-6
CASNLWDRDEQYF
TGTGCCAGCAACCTATGGGACAGAGACGAGCAGTACTTC
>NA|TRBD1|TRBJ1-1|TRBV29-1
CSVEGQGAPLGEAFF
TGCAGCGTTGAAGGACAGGGGGCCCCTCTGGGTGAAGCTTTCTTT
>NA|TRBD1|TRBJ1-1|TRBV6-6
CASNLKGADTEAFF
TGTGCCAGCAACCTCAAGGGGGCGGACACTGAAGCTTTCTTT
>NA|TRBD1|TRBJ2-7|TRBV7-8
CASSLDRGHHEQYF
TGTGCCAGCAGCTTAGACAGGGGTCACCACGAGCAGTACTTC
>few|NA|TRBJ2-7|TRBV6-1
CASSVQGSDEQYF
TGTGCCAGCAGTGTGCAGGGAAGCGACGAGCAGTACTTC
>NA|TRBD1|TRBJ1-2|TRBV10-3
CAISDPGQGRGYTF
TGTGCCATCAGTGACCCGGGACAGGGGCGTGGCTACACCTTC
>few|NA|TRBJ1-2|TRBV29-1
CSVEANYGYTF
TGCAGCGTTGAAGCTAATTATGGCTACACCTTC
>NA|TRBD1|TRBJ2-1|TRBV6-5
CASRRGQGAGNEQFF
TGTGCCAGCAGACGAGGGCAGGGGGCCGGGAATGAGCAGTTCTTC
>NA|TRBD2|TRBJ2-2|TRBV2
CASSETSGSTGELFF
TGTGCCAGCAGTGAAACTAGCGGGAGCACCGGGGAGCTGTTTTTT
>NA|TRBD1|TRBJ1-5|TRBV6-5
CASGYGTGDQPQHF
TGTGCCAGCGGGTACGGGACAGGGGATCAGCCCCAGCATTTT
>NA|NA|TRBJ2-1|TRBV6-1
CASSEIIGSGAGNEQFF
TGTGCCAGCAGTGAAATAATTGGTAGCGGTGCGGGTAATGAGCAGTTCTTC
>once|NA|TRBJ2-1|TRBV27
CASSLSWTTLNEQFF
TGTGCCAGCAGTTTATCGTGGACTACTCTCAATGAGCAGTTCTTC
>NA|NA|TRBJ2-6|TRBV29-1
CSAGNRANVLTF
TGCAGCGCCGGGAATAGGGCCAACGTCCTGACTTTC
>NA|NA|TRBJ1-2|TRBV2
CASTALTEQANYGYTF
TGTGCCAGCACCGCATTGACAGAACAAGCTAACTATGGCTACACCTTC
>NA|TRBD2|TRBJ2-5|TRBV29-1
CSVGLAGRVPQETQYF
TGCAGCGTTGGCCTAGCGGGAAGGGTGCCTCAAGAGACCCAGTACTTC
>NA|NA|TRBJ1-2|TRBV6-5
CASISSPAGAYGYTF
TGTGCCAGCATCTCTTCCCCGGCAGGGGCCTATGGCTACACCTTC
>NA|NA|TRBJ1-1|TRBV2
CASSEVESQAEAFF
TGTGCCAGCAGTGAAGTTGAGTCGCAGGCTGAAGCTTTCTTT
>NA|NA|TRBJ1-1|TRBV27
CASSEQELNTEAFF
TGTGCCAGCAGTGAACAGGAGTTGAACACTGAAGCTTTCTTT
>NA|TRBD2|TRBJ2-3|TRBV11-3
CASSRSPGTRPTDTQYF
TGTGCCAGCAGCCGCTCCCCGGGGACTAGGCCTACAGATACGCAGTATTTT
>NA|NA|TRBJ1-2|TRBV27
CASSPPGQNYGYTF
TGTGCCAGCAGTCCCCCGGGACAAAACTATGGCTACACCTTC
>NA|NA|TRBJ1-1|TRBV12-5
CASGARVLNTEAFF
TGTGCTAGTGGTGCCCGGGTTTTGAACACTGAAGCTTTCTTT
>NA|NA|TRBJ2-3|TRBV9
CASRPFFTSTDTQYF
TGTGCCAGCAGACCATTCTTTACTAGCACAGATACGCAGTATTTT
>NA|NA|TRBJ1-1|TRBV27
CASSILGGTEAFF
TGTGCCAGCAGTATCTTAGGCGGCACTGAAGCTTTCTTT
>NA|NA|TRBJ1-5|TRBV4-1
CASSQAWSLDQPQHF
TGCGCCAGCAGCCAAGCCTGGTCCCTAGATCAGCCCCAGCATTTT
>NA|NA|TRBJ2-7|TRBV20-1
CSARDRFEQYF
TGCAGTGCTAGAGATCGGTTCGAGCAGTACTTC
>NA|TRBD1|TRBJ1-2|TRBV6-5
CASRRAQGGYGYTF
TGTGCCAGCAGGCGAGCACAGGGGGGCTATGGCTACACCTTC
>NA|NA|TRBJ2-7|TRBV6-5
CASSYSTGGSEQYF
TGTGCCAGCAGTTACTCGACAGGTGGTAGCGAGCAGTACTTC
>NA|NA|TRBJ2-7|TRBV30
CAWSPGLNYEQYF
TGTGCCTGGAGTCCGGGACTGAACTACGAGCAGTACTTC
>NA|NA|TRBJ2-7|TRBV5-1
CASSLAVGLTAYEQYF
TGCGCCAGCAGCTTGGCGGTGGGGCTGACCGCCTACGAGCAGTACTTC